The 3 T cell receptor beta chains in this list originate from one sample, sequenced in a study of blood T cell repertoires in COVID-19. TCRdb keeps only in-frame clones here, not all; method: immunoSEQ multiplex PCR. The sample holds some 190,000 clones, around 87% seen once. The sample taken for sequencing was PBMCs or T cells enriched from blood (not recorded which). Every receptor here comes from a middle-aged woman in a cohort exposed to, infected with or recovered from COVID-19 (not recorded which).

The CDR3 bases are TGTGCCAGCAGCGGAAAGGGACAGGGTTCCAATGAGCAGTTCTTC. The encoded protein is CASSGKGQGSNEQFF. The chain combines TRBV7-6 with TRBJ2-1, with 9 nucleotides matching TRBD1. CDR1 and CDR2 from the germline V gene are SGHVS and FNYEAQ. The CDR3 consists of 15 residues. The V gene end was trimmed by 5 bases and the J gene end by 6 bases; junction bases not matched to a gene: 8.

The rearrangement uses TRBV4-1 and TRBJ1-3; the match to TRBD1 covers 9 bases. Germline V gives CDR1 MGHRA, CDR2 YSYEKL. The CDR3 loop spans 17 amino acids. V dropped 2 bases and J dropped 4; count of bases not matched to a gene: 9. The CDR3 sequence: CASSQRTGAGGGNTIYF. The CDR3 DNA reads TGCGCCAGCAGCCAAAGGACAGGGGCCGGTGGAGGAAACACCATATATTTT.

The chain links TRBV7-2 to TRBJ1-1, with 7 bases aligning to TRBD1. The germline V gene has CDR1 SGHTA and CDR2 FQGNSA. V shed 5 bases and J 5 bases; nucleotides not matched to a gene: 14. The CDR3 totals 16 residues. CDR3 DNA sequence: TGTGCCAGCAGCAGGGGACAGCCAATGCGAGGGACTGAAGCTTTCTTT. This encodes CASSRGQPMRGTEAFF.